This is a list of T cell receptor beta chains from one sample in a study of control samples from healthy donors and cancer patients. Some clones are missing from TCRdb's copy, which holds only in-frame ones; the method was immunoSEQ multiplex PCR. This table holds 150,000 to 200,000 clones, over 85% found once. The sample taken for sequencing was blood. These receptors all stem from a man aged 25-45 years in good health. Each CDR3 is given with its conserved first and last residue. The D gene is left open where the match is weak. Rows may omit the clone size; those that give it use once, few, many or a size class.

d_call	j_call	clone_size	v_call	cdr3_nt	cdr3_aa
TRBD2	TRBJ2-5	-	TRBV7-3	TGTGCCAGCAGCTCCGGGACTAGCGGGTCCTGGGGGACCCAGTACTTC	CASSSGTSGSWGTQYF
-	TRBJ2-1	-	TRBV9	TGTGCCAGCAGCGTAGTGGAGGGCTCCTACAATGAGCAGTTCTTC	CASSVVEGSYNEQFF
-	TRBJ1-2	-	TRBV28	TGTGCCAGCAGGGACTACACGAATCAGGGCTACACCTTC	CASRDYTNQGYTF
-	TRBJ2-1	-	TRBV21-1	TGTGCCAGCAGCCCCGGACTAGCGGGTCATCAGGGCAATGAGCAGTTCTTC	CASSPGLAGHQGNEQFF
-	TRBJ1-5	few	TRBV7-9	TGTGCCAGCAGCGGGGTGGGGGGCTGGCCCCAGCATTTT	CASSGVGGWPQHF
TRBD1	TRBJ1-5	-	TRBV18	TGTGCCAGCTCTCACAGCCCCCCTACAGGGGACAGCAATCAGCCCCAGCATTTT	CASSHSPPTGDSNQPQHF
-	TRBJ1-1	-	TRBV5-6	TGTGCCAGCAGCTTTGGATACACTGAAGCTTTCTTT	CASSFGYTEAFF
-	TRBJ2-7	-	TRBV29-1	TGCAGCGTTGGAGGGGACGGCTACGAGCAGTACTTC	CSVGGDGYEQYF
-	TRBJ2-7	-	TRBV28	TGTGCCAGCAGTTTAAGACTCTCCTACGAGCAGTACTTC	CASSLRLSYEQYF
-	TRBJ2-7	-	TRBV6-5	TGTGCCAGCCGAGGGTTCGGCGAGCAGTACTTC	CASRGFGEQYF
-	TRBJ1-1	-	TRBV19	TGTGCCAGTAGTACCGGGACAATGAACACTGAAGCTTTCTTT	CASSTGTMNTEAFF
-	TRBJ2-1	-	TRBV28	TGTGCCAGCAGTTTTAGGGCGGGGCTAATTAACAATGAGCAGTTCTTC	CASSFRAGLINNEQFF
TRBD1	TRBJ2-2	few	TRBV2	TGTGCCAGCACCAGACAGGGGAGTACCGGGGAGCTGTTTTTT	CASTRQGSTGELFF